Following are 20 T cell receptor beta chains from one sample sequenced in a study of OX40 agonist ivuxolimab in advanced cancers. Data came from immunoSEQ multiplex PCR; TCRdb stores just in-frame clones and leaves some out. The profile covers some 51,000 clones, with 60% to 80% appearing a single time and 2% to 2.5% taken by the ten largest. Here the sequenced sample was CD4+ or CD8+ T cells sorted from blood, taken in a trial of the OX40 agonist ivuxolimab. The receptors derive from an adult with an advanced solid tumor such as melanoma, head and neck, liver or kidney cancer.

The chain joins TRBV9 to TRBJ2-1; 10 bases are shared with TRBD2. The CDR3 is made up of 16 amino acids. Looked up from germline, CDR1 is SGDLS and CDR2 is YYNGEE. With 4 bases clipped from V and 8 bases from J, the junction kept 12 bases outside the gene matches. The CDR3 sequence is CASSSTSSGSGDEQFF. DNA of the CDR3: TGTGCCAGCAGCTCGACCTCTAGCGGGAGCGGAGATGAGCAGTTCTTC.

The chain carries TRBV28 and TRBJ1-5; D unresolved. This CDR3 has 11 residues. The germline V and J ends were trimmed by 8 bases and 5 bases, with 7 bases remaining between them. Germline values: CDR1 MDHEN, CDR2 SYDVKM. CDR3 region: CASLRHQPQHF. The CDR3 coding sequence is TGTGCCAGCCTCCGGCATCAGCCCCAGCATTTT.

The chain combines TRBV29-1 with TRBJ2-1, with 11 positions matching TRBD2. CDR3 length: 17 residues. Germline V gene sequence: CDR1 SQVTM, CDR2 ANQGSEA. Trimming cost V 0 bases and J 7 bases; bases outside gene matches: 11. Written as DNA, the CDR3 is TGCAGCGTTGAAGATGGAAGCCCGACTAGCGGGATGAATGAGCAGTTCTTC. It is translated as CSVEDGSPTSGMNEQFF.

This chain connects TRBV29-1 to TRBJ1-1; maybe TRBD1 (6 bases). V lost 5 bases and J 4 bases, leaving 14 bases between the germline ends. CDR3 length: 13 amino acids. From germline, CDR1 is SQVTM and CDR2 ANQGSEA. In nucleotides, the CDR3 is TGCAGCGTTCACGGGGGGCCTACCACTGAAGCTTTCTTT. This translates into CSVHGGPTTEAFF.

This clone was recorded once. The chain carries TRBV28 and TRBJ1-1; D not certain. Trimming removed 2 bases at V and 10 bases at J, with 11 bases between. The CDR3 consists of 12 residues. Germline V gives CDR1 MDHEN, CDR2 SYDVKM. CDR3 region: CASSLQVHGAFF. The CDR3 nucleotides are TGTGCCAGCAGTTTACAGGTGCATGGAGCTTTCTTT.

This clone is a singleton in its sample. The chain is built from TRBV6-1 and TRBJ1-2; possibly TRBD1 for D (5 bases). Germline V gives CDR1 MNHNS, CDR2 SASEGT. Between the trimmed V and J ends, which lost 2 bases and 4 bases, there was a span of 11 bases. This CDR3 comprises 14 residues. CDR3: CASSESGIPYGYTF. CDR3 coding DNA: TGTGCCAGCAGTGAATCAGGGATTCCCTATGGCTACACCTTC.

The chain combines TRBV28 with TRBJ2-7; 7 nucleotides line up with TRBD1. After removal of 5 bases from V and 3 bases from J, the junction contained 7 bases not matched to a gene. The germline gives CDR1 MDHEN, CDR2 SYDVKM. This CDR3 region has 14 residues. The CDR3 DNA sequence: TGTGCCAGCAGTCCACCGACAGGGAACTACGAGCAGTACTTC. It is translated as CASSPPTGNYEQYF.

The CDR3, as DNA: TGCGCCAGCAGCCAAGTCATTGAGGCGCAGCAGGGCCTATTCTATGGCTACACCTTC. This encodes CASSQVIEAQQGLFYGYTF. V is TRBV4-1 and J is TRBJ1-2; D might be TRBD1 (5 bases). In germline, CDR1 is MGHRA, CDR2 YSYEKL. The CDR3 runs to 19 residues. The ends were cut back, 1 base at V and 4 bases at J, with 25 bases in the middle.

This CDR3 reads CASSPSAQHTGELFF. The CDR3 nucleotides read TGTGCCAGCTCACCGTCGGCCCAGCACACCGGGGAGCTGTTTTTT. The V and J genes are TRBV18 and TRBJ2-2; no clear D gene. Germline assignment: CDR1 KGHSH and CDR2 LQKENI. The CDR3 has 15 amino acids. With 3 bases removed from V and 3 bases from J, the gap between germline ends came to 11 bases.

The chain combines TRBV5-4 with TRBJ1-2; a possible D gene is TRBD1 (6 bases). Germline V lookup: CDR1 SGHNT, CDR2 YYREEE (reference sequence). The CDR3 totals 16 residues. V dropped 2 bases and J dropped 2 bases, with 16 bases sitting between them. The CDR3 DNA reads TGTGCCAGCAGCTTACCCCAGGGGAGTGGAAACTATGGCTACACCTTC. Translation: CASSLPQGSGNYGYTF. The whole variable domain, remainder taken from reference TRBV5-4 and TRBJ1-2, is ETGVTQSPTHLIKTRGQQVTLRCSSQSGHNTVSWYQQALGQGPQFIFQYYREEENGRGNFPPRFSGLQFPNYSSELNVNALELDDSALYLCASSLPQGSGNYGYTFGSGTRLTVV.

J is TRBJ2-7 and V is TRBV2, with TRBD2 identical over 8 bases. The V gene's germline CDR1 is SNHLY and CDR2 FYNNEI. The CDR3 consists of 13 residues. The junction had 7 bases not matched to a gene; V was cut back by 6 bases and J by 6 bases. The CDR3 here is CASSEGLAGEQYF. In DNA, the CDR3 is TGTGCCAGCAGCGAGGGCCTAGCGGGCGAGCAGTACTTC.

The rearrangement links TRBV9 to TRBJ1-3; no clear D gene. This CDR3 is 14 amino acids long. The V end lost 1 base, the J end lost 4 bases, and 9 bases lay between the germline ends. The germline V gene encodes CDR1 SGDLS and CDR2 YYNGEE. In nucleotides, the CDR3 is TGTGCCAGCAGCGTAAGCTCCAGCGGAAACACCATATATTTT. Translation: CASSVSSSGNTIYF.

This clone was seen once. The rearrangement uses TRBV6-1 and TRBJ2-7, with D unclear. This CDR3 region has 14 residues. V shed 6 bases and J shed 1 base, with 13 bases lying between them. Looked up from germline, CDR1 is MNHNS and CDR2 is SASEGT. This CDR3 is CASRDATFSYEQYF. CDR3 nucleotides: TGTGCCAGCAGGGACGCAACTTTTTCCTACGAGCAGTACTTC.

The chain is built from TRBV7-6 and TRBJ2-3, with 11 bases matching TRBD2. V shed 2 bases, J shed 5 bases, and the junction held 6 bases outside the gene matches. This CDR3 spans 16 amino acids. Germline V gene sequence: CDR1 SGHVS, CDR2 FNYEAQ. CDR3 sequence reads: CASSLITSGRQDTQYF. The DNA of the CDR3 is TGTGCCAGCAGCTTAATTACTAGCGGGAGACAAGATACGCAGTATTTT.

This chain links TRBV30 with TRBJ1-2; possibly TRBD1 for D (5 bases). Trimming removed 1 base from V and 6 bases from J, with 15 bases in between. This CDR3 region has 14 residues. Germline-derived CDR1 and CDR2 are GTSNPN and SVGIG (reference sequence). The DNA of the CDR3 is TGTGCCTGGAGTGGAGATCAGGGAGTCAATGGCTACACCTTC. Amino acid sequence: CAWSGDQGVNGYTF. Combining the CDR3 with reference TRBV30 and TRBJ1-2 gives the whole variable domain SQTIHQWPATLVQPVGSPLSLECTVEGTSNPNLYWYRQAAGRGLQLLFYSVGIGQISSEVPQNLSASRPQDRQFILSSKKLLLSDSGFYLCAWSGDQGVNGYTFGSGTRLTVV.

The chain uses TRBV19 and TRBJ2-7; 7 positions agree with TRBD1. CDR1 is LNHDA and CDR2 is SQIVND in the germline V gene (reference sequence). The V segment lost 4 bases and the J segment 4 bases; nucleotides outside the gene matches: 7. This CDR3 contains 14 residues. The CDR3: CASSRTGTDYEQYF. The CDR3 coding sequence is TGTGCCAGTAGTAGAACCGGGACAGATTACGAGCAGTACTTC.

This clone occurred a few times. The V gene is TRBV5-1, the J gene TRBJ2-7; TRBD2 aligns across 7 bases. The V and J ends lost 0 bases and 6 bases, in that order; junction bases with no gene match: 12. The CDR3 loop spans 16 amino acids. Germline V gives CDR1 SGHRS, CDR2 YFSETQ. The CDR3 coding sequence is TGCGCCAGCAGCTTGGAGGGAGGGGCGACTCCCCGCGAGCAGTACTTC. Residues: CASSLEGGATPREQYF.

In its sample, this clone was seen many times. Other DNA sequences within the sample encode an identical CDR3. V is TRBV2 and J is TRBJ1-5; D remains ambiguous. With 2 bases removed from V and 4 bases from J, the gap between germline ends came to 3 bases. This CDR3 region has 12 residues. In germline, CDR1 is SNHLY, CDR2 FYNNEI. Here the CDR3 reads CASSEPNQPQHF. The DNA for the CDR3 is TGTGCCAGCAGTGAACCGAATCAGCCCCAGCATTTT.

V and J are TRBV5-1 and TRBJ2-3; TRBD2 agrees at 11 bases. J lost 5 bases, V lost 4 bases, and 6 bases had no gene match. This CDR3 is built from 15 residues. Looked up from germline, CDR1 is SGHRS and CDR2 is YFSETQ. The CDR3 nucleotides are TGCGCCAGCAGCCCGGGACTAGCGGTAGAAGATACGCAGTATTTT. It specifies CASSPGLAVEDTQYF.

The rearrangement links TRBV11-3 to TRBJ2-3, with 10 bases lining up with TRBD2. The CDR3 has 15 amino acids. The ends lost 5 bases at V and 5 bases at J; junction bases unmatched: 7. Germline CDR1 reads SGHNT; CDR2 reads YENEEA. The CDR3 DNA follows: TGTGCCAGCAGCCCGCGACTAGCGGGTGAAGATACGCAGTATTTT. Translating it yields CASSPRLAGEDTQYF.